This passage covers 30 T cell receptor beta chains from one sample sequenced in a study of shared clonotypes between healthy human individuals. Method: immunoSEQ multiplex PCR; TCRdb's copy keeps in-frame clones and lacks some. The data show about 2.2 million clones, with roughly 93% seen just once and more than 1.5% held by the top ten. Cells designated naive CD8 were CD45RO-negative and were positively selected for CCR7, with terminally differentiated effector memory CD45RA+ cells excluded. Material for sequencing was naive CD8+ T cells from PBMCs. Receptors were obtained from a man aged 18 to 30 in good health. Some clones in this sample may be carry-over from other donors' samples.

About this clone itself: The sample carries other DNA sequences with the same CDR3. The rearrangement joins TRBV7-8 to TRBJ2-7; tentatively, D is TRBD1 (5 bases). Germline V gene data show CDR1 as SGHVS and CDR2 as FQNEAQ. V lost 5 bases and J lost 1, with 12 bases in between. The CDR3 is 14 residues long. CDR3 nucleotide sequence: TGTGCCAGCAGCCCAGGTCCAGGGTCCTACGAGCAGTACTTC. Translating gives CASSPGPGSYEQYF.

On this clone itself: The same CDR3 arises from other DNA sequences in this sample as well. This rearrangement joins TRBV27 to TRBJ1-2; the D gene is possibly TRBD1 (6 bases). Germline V CDR1 and CDR2: MNHEY, SMNVEV (reference sequence). The V gene lost 0 bases and the J gene lost 3 bases, with 11 bases spanning the gap. The CDR3 sequence is 15 residues long. CDR3 sequence: CASSLSGGAYYGYTF. The CDR3 nucleotides are TGTGCCAGCAGTTTATCAGGGGGGGCATACTATGGCTACACCTTC.

As DNA, the CDR3 is TGTGCCAGCAGCTTAGGGTCTTTTACGACTGAAGCTTTCTTT. Translated, it gives CASSLGSFTTEAFF. The rearrangement links TRBV7-8 to TRBJ1-1; no reliable D call. The CDR3 runs 14 residues. Germline V gives CDR1 SGHVS, CDR2 FQNEAQ. Deletions cut 1 base from V and 5 bases from J, with 11 bases between.

The chain joins TRBV28 to TRBJ2-1, with TRBD2 matching over 10 bases. This CDR3 is 15 amino acids long. The trim removed 8 bases at V and 7 bases at J, leaving 11 bases unmatched. Germline CDR1 MDHEN, CDR2 SYDVKM. The CDR3 nucleotides are TGTGCCAGCCTCCCCGAGCGGGAGGGGGGGAATGAGCAGTTCTTC. This translates into CASLPEREGGNEQFF.

The chain employs TRBV12-2 and TRBJ2-3; no DNA check was done on the table's D call, TRBD2. TRBV12-2 is given as a pseudogene. This CDR3 is 17 amino acids long. The CDR3 DNA is TGTGCAAGTCGCTTAGCGCGTTCTAAGGCGGGAGGGGATACGCAGTATTTT. Protein: CASRLARSKAGGDTQYF.

The V call is TRBV10-2, the J call TRBJ1-4; 7 bases agree with TRBD1. The CDR3 length is 14 residues. Losses at the gene ends were 10 bases for V and 8 bases for J; bases not matched to a gene: 13. From germline, CDR1 is WSHSY and CDR2 SAAADI. The CDR3 sequence: CATLTRQGGEKLFF. In nucleotides, the CDR3 is TGCGCCACCCTAACCAGACAGGGTGGAGAAAAACTGTTTTTT.

This chain links TRBV9 with TRBJ2-1; D is undetermined. Germline V gene data show CDR1 as SGDLS and CDR2 as YYNGEE. The CDR3 has 13 residues. Trimming removed 1 base at V and 6 bases at J, with 8 bases between. This CDR3 is CASSVNGFNEQFF. Written as DNA, the CDR3 is TGTGCCAGCAGCGTAAATGGGTTCAATGAGCAGTTCTTC.

CDR3 sequence: CASSQTGTTVYNEQFF. The CDR3 bases are TGTGCCAGCAGCCAGACTGGGACTACTGTCTACAATGAGCAGTTCTTC. This chain connects TRBV9 to TRBJ2-1; 7 nucleotides agree with TRBD2. This CDR3 is built from 16 residues. Germline CDR1 reads SGDLS; CDR2 reads YYNGEE. The J segment lost 3 bases and the V segment lost 4 bases, leaving 10 bases of the junction unmatched.

The J gene is TRBJ2-5, the V gene TRBV7-5; the listed D gene, TRBD2, was not tested against the DNA. TRBV7-5 is an annotated pseudogene. The CDR3 extends over 15 amino acids. CDR3 nucleotides: TGTGCCAGCAGAGAGAGACTAGCAGAAAAAGAGACCCAGTACTTC. This codes for CASRERLAEKETQYF.

The chain joins TRBV30 to TRBJ1-2; D gene uncertain. Germline values: CDR1 GTSNPN, CDR2 SVGIG (reference sequence). The CDR3 has 15 amino acids. Trimming pared 3 bases from V and 8 bases from J, leaving 22 bases between. CDR3 DNA: TGTGCCTGGAGCCACAGTCCCGAGGGAGTGTGGGGCTACACCTTC. It translates to CAWSHSPEGVWGYTF.

CDR3 bases: TGTGCCAGCAGTTACCGGGACAGGGGCACAGAGACCCAGTACTTC. This gives the protein CASSYRDRGTETQYF. The chain employs TRBV28 and TRBJ2-5; 10 nucleotides agree with TRBD1. The germline V gene encodes CDR1 MDHEN and CDR2 SYDVKM. The CDR3 is made up of 15 amino acids. Trimming took 4 bases from V and 4 from J; bases not matched to a gene: 6.

The chain joins TRBV27 to TRBJ2-7; the D is unclear. Germline CDR1 MNHEY, CDR2 SMNVEV (reference sequence). This CDR3 region has 14 residues. The ends were cut back, 2 bases at V and 3 bases at J, with 11 bases in the middle. CDR3 sequence (DNA): TGTGCCAGCAGTTTACTCGGCAGAGGCTACGAGCAGTACTTC. Amino acids: CASSLLGRGYEQYF.

The chain recombines TRBV7-2 with TRBJ2-7; tentative D call: TRBD2 (6 bases). The CDR3 is 18 amino acids. Germline V gene data show CDR1 as SGHTA and CDR2 as FQGNSA. Trimming took 4 bases from V and 4 from J, leaving 26 bases between them. CDR3 in DNA: TGTGCCAGCAGCTCCGAGGAGGGGCCCCTTCGGGTGAGATACGAGCAGTACTTC. This translates into CASSSEEGPLRVRYEQYF.

The chain uses TRBV11-3 and TRBJ2-2, with 8 nucleotides matching TRBD1. The CDR3 runs to 14 residues. The V gene end was trimmed by 5 bases and the J gene end by 5 bases; junction bases not matched to a gene: 4. CDR1 is SGHNT and CDR2 is YENEEA in the germline V gene. The CDR3 here is CASSDRGETGELFF. The CDR3 DNA reads TGTGCCAGCAGCGACAGGGGAGAGACCGGGGAGCTGTTTTTT.

V and J are TRBV4-3 and TRBJ2-6, with 8 bases lining up with TRBD1. The junction had 16 bases not matched to a gene; V was cut back by 2 bases and J by 1 base. Per germline, CDR1 LGHNA and CDR2 YSLEER. The CDR3 is 21 amino acids. CDR3 nucleotide sequence: TGCGCCAGCAGCCAACTAATAAACCCCGGGACAGGCCAGTCTGGGGCCAACGTCCTGACTTTC. It encodes CASSQLINPGTGQSGANVLTF.

The rearrangement uses TRBV7-8 and TRBJ2-3; 10 bases agree with TRBD2. The V gene's germline CDR1 is SGHVS and CDR2 FQNEAQ. Trimming took 9 bases from V and 4 from J; bases not matched to a gene: 19. This CDR3 has 18 residues. Written as DNA, the CDR3 is TGTGCCAGTAGGTGGTCTCCTGCCCTAGCGGGAGTGCCAGATACGCAGTATTTT. As protein: CASRWSPALAGVPDTQYF.

V and J are TRBV11-2 and TRBJ1-4, with D maybe TRBD1 (6 bases). V lost 3 bases to trimming and J lost 1 base, with 12 bases between them. This CDR3 contains 16 residues. The germline V gene has CDR1 SGHAT and CDR2 FQNNGV. The CDR3: CASSFTEGVTNEKLFF. CDR3 coding DNA: TGTGCCAGCAGCTTCACGGAGGGGGTAACTAATGAAAAACTGTTTTTT.

The chain combines TRBV27 with TRBJ1-5; no clear D gene. Trimming removed 6 bases from V and 5 bases from J, with 11 bases in between. Germline V gives CDR1 MNHEY, CDR2 SMNVEV (reference sequence). There are 13 residues in the CDR3. The CDR3 reads CASREGAYQPQHF. Here the CDR3 DNA reads TGTGCCAGCAGAGAGGGTGCTTATCAGCCCCAGCATTTT.

The V call is TRBV6-1, the J call TRBJ2-1; 8 positions agree with TRBD1. The CDR3 spans 13 residues. Germline-derived CDR1 and CDR2 are MNHNS and SASEGT. The J segment lost 6 bases and the V segment lost 6 bases, leaving 4 bases of the junction unmatched. CDR3 sequence (DNA): TGTGCCAGCAGGGTGGACAGGGCCAATGAGCAGTTCTTC. It codes for CASRVDRANEQFF.

The genes are TRBV10-3 and TRBJ1-3; unclear D gene. The CDR3 spans 12 residues. Germline V gives CDR1 ENHRY, CDR2 SYGVKD. V gave up 8 bases and J gave up 0 bases, with 5 bases separating them. The CDR3 loop is CAIAGSGNTIYF. The CDR3 nucleotides read TGTGCCATCGCTGGCTCTGGAAACACCATATATTTT.

This sequence joins TRBV5-1 and TRBJ2-5; TRBD1 matches at 10 bases. The CDR3 loop spans 15 amino acids. V trimming: 4 bases; J trimming: 5 bases; junction bases outside the gene matches: 8. CDR1 SGHRS and CDR2 YFSETQ come from the germline V gene. The CDR3 DNA sequence: TGCGCCAGCAGCGTCCGACAGGGGGCGTACGAGACCCAGTACTTC. This translates into CASSVRQGAYETQYF.

V gene TRBV27 combines with J gene TRBJ1-2; D call uncertain. From germline, CDR1 is MNHEY and CDR2 SMNVEV (reference sequence). The CDR3 is 13 amino acids. Trimming took off 6 bases at V and 3 bases at J, with 11 bases between the two ends. CDR3 coding DNA: TGTGCCAGCAGAAACTATGGTGACTATGGCTACACCTTC. This sequence encodes CASRNYGDYGYTF.

V usage is TRBV27 and J usage is TRBJ2-7; 8 nucleotides align to TRBD2. Germline CDR1 and CDR2: MNHEY and SMNVEV (reference sequence). The CDR3 is 16 amino acids. The J segment lost 2 bases and the V segment lost 6 bases, leaving 12 bases of the junction unmatched. This CDR3 reads CASSPLGGLVPYEQYF. The CDR3, as DNA: TGTGCCAGCAGCCCATTAGGGGGACTAGTGCCCTACGAGCAGTACTTC.

The chain combines TRBV7-6 with TRBJ2-1; 9 nucleotides agree with TRBD1. CDR3 length equals 17 residues. Germline values: CDR1 SGHVS, CDR2 FNYEAQ. With V trimmed by 7 bases and J by 5 bases, 15 bases remained unmatched. CDR3 coding DNA: TGTGCCAGCACCTCTCCCGGACAGGGGTGGGGTAACAATGAGCAGTTCTTC. The encoded protein is CASTSPGQGWGNNEQFF.

The J gene is TRBJ2-1, the V gene TRBV9; 10 bases map to TRBD2. Looked up from germline, CDR1 is SGDLS and CDR2 is YYNGEE. This CDR3 is built from 16 residues. The ends lost 4 bases at V and 6 bases at J; junction bases unmatched: 10. This chain's CDR3 is CASSQRLAGASNEQFF. Written as DNA, the CDR3 is TGTGCCAGCAGCCAGAGGCTAGCGGGAGCCAGCAATGAGCAGTTCTTC.

As to this clone: The same CDR3 is also encoded by other DNA sequences in this sample. V usage is TRBV6-5 and J usage is TRBJ2-1; 7 bases align to TRBD1. The CDR3 runs 13 residues. Trimming took 2 bases from V and 7 from J; bases not matched to a gene: 2. CDR1 is MNHEY, CDR2 SVGAGI, per germline. The CDR3 region has the DNA TGTGCCAGCAGTTACACGACAGGGAATGAGCAGTTCTTC. Translating it yields CASSYTTGNEQFF.

The V gene is TRBV29-1, the J gene TRBJ2-3; D is undetermined. This CDR3 is built from 13 residues. Germline assignment: CDR1 SQVTM and CDR2 ANQGSEA. Trimming took 7 bases from V and 2 from J, leaving 13 bases between them. In nucleotides, the CDR3 is TGCAGCGCCTTCCCTCGAAACACAGATACGCAGTATTTT. Translated: CSAFPRNTDTQYF.

This chain connects TRBV15 to TRBJ1-5; possible D gene TRBD1, 5 bases. Trimming stripped 0 bases from V and 5 bases from J, with 14 bases between. CDR1 is LNHNV and CDR2 is YYDKDF in the germline V gene (reference sequence). This CDR3 has 16 amino acids. CDR3 sequence (DNA): TGTGCCACCAGCAGAGAAAATTGGGGGGACGATCAGCCCCAGCATTTT. It yields the protein CATSRENWGDDQPQHF. The full variable domain, its missing parts supplied by reference TRBV15 and TRBJ1-5, is DAMVIQNPRYQVTQFGKPVTLSCSQTLNHNVMYWYQQKSSQAPKLLFHYYDKDFNNEADTPDNFQSRRPNTSFCFLDIRSPGLGDTAMYLCATSRENWGDDQPQHFGDGTRLSIL.

The chain is built from TRBV19 and TRBJ1-2; 8 positions agree with TRBD1. This CDR3 has 12 residues. V lost 9 bases, J lost 4 bases, and 4 bases stayed unmatched. Germline assignment: CDR1 LNHDA and CDR2 SQIVND (reference sequence). CDR3 sequence reads: CASEDRAYGYTF. DNA for the CDR3: TGTGCCAGCGAGGACAGGGCCTATGGCTACACCTTC.

This chain joins TRBV25-1 and TRBJ2-2; D not resolved. Germline V CDR1 and CDR2: MGHDK, SYGVNS. Trimming stripped 2 bases from V and 8 bases from J, with 12 bases between. This CDR3 is 14 amino acids long. The DNA of the CDR3 is TGTGCCAGCAGTGAAGGTTGGGGAATAGGGGAGCTGTTTTTT. Translated: CASSEGWGIGELFF.